This entry describes one TCR beta chain. Its antigen is unknown. Instrument used: Illumina MiSeq. The reads underwent TCRdb reprocessing, giving one record for each CDR3 protein sequence and no DNA. The table kept for this sample lists several thousand distinct CDR3 sequences. About 5.7% of the sample is taken by the ten largest. These data originate in a study of diagnostic markers for celiac disease (dated by TCRdb to 2020 to 2021). Reading from cysteine to phenylalanine, the CDR3 counts 11 amino acids. DNA for this receptor is not on file. Looking up the germline V gene yields CDR1 SGHRS and CDR2 YFSETQ.

The rearranged chain carries TRBV5-1 and TRBJ2-5. What was sequenced was either unsorted cells or a sorted T cell fraction (not recorded which). The TCR sequence derives from a human donor. This table probably holds off-target reads from a library built for another chain. CDR3 region: CASSFEETQYF.